These T cell receptor beta chains were read from a single sample in a study of blood T cell repertoires in COVID-19. Measured with immunoSEQ multiplex PCR; TCRdb has only the in-frame clones, and not every one. The top ten clones hold roughly 21% of a sample with 50,000 to 75,000 clones, roughly 80% of them seen once. The sequencing sample was made of peripheral blood. The receptors stem from an older man with active or convalescent COVID-19. Each CDR3 is given with its conserved first and last residue. The D gene is left open where the match is weak. Some rows mark clone size as missing; the rest say once, few, many or name a class of expanded clone.

j_call,d_call,clone_size,v_call,cdr3_nt,cdr3_aa
TRBJ2-2,.,few,TRBV3-1/TRBV3-2,TGTGCCAGCAGCCAAACCTTCTCAGGCCGTGGCACCGGGGAGCTGTTTTTT,CASSQTFSGRGTGELFF
TRBJ2-2,TRBD1,.,TRBV19,TGTGCCAGTAGAAACACCGGGACAGATTTTTATGCCGGGGAGCTGTTTTTT,CASRNTGTDFYAGELFF
TRBJ2-7,TRBD1,.,TRBV27,TGTGCCAGCAGTTTATCGTCTTGGACAGGGACAGGCCCTGGGGATCGGGAGCAGTACTTC,CASSLSSWTGTGPGDREQYF
TRBJ2-5,TRBD2,.,TRBV13,TGTGCCAGCAGCTTGTTAAGCCGGACTAGCGGACAGCGGGAGACCCAGTACTTC,CASSLLSRTSGQRETQYF
TRBJ2-7,TRBD2,.,TRBV11-2,TGTGCCAGCAGACTTCATCCGGGACTAGCAGGCGAGCAGTACTTC,CASRLHPGLAGEQYF
TRBJ1-1,TRBD1,.,TRBV6-1,TGTGCCAGCAGTGAAATCCCTCCAGGACAGGGGGGGACTGAAGCTTTCTTT,CASSEIPPGQGGTEAFF
TRBJ2-3,TRBD2,once,TRBV2,TGTGCCAGCAGTGCTTTAGCGGGGGGGTCGGCACAGTATTTT,CASSALAGGSAQYF
TRBJ1-5,.,.,TRBV12-3/TRBV12-4,TGTGCCAGCAGCCTCAATCAGCCCCAGCATTTT,CASSLNQPQHF
TRBJ2-7,.,.,TRBV6-5,TGTGCCAGCAGTTCGGCATTTAGCACAGGGATACGGCAGTACTTC,CASSSAFSTGIRQYF
TRBJ1-1,TRBD1,.,TRBV6-5,TGTGCCAGCACCACAGGGGTGAACACTGAAGCTTTCTTT,CASTTGVNTEAFF
TRBJ2-7,TRBD2,.,TRBV20-1,TGCAGTGCACCTGGGGGGGGCGAGCAGTACTTC,CSAPGGGEQYF
TRBJ2-7,TRBD2,.,TRBV5-6,TGTGCCAGCAGCCCCGGGACTAGCGGGAGGGGCCTTTACCACGAGCAGTACTTC,CASSPGTSGRGLYHEQYF
TRBJ1-1,.,.,TRBV18,TGTGCCAGCTCACCACGGCGCAGGGGAGAGCCTGAAGCTTTCTTT,CASSPRRRGEPEAFF
TRBJ1-5,.,.,TRBV7-6,TGTGCCAGCAGCTTAGTACAGGGCGATCAGCCCCAGCATTTT,CASSLVQGDQPQHF
TRBJ1-5,.,once,TRBV5-5,TGTGCCAGCAGCTTGATGGGCATGAGAAGTCAGCCCCAGCATTTT,CASSLMGMRSQPQHF
TRBJ1-6,.,.,TRBV27,TGTGCCAGCAGCCGAACGGAGAGCCTCTATAATTCACCCCTCCACTTT,CASSRTESLYNSPLHF
TRBJ1-5,.,.,TRBV21-1,TGTGCCAGCAGCAAACGTGACAGGAGAATATCGCGTCAGCCCCAGCATTTT,CASSKRDRRISRQPQHF
TRBJ2-2,TRBD2,few,TRBV5-4,TGTGCCAGCAGCTTGGACCTAGCGGGGAACACCGGGGAGCTGTTTTTT,CASSLDLAGNTGELFF
TRBJ2-7,TRBD2,.,TRBV5-3,TGTGCCAGAAGCTTGAGCGGGACCTCCTACGAGCAGTACTTC,CARSLSGTSYEQYF
TRBJ2-5,TRBD2,.,TRBV2,TGTGCCAGCTTAGCGGGGGGTTTGGATGGGACCCAGTACTTC,CASLAGGLDGTQYF
TRBJ1-1,.,.,TRBV19,TGTGCCAAAAAAAAAGACAGGTGGGACACTGAAGCTTTCTTT,CAKKKDRWDTEAFF
TRBJ1-5,TRBD1,.,TRBV28,TGTGCCAGCAGTCACAGGGGAAGGCAGCCCCAGCATTTT,CASSHRGRQPQHF
TRBJ2-5,TRBD2,once,TRBV5-1,TGCGCCAGCAGCTTGGGACTAGCGGAACAAGAGACCCAGTACTTC,CASSLGLAEQETQYF
TRBJ1-2,.,.,TRBV28,TGTGCCAGCAGTTCCTCTTCGGCTAACTATGGCTACACCTTC,CASSSSSANYGYTF
TRBJ1-2,.,.,TRBV7-9,TGTGCCAGCAGCACACAGGGCCCGCAGGGCTACACCTTC,CASSTQGPQGYTF
TRBJ2-7,TRBD1,once,TRBV11-1,TGTGCCAGCAGCTTAGGGCCGGGACAGGGAACGGGGGAGCAGTACTTC,CASSLGPGQGTGEQYF
TRBJ2-1,TRBD2,.,TRBV6-5,TGTGCCAGCAGCCAACTAGCGGGGCACTACAATGAGCAGTTCTTC,CASSQLAGHYNEQFF
TRBJ2-2,TRBD2,.,TRBV9,TGTGCCAGCAGCGTAGCTGGCGGGGGAATGAGCCCCGGGGAGCTGTTTTTT,CASSVAGGGMSPGELFF
TRBJ1-3,.,.,TRBV7-8,TGTGCCAGCAGCTTGGAGCCCTCTGGAAACACCATATATTTT,CASSLEPSGNTIYF
TRBJ2-3,.,once,TRBV7-9,TGTGCCAGCAGCTTAGCAACAGACACAGATACGCAGTATTTT,CASSLATDTDTQYF
TRBJ2-1,TRBD2,.,TRBV19,TGTGCCAGTAGTGGGACTACCCCTGGGAATGAGCAGTTCTTC,CASSGTTPGNEQFF
TRBJ1-4,TRBD1,.,TRBV15,TGTGCCACCAGCAGACAAACAGGGGGCAACGAAAAACTGTTTTTT,CATSRQTGGNEKLFF
TRBJ2-2,TRBD1,.,TRBV10-3,TGTGCCATTAAACATGAAACAGGGGGAGCCGGGGAGCTGTTTTTT,CAIKHETGGAGELFF
TRBJ1-6,.,once,TRBV6-5,TGTGCCAGCAGTAACGAGGCAGGGTTTAATTCACCCCTCCACTTT,CASSNEAGFNSPLHF
TRBJ2-3,.,.,TRBV5-1,TGCGCCAGCAGCCACGATGGACAGCCCACAGATACGCAGTATTTT,CASSHDGQPTDTQYF
TRBJ2-2,TRBD2,few,TRBV6-4,TGTGCCAGCAGTGAAAGTAGCGGGATGAACACCGGGGAGCTGTTTTTT,CASSESSGMNTGELFF
TRBJ2-7,TRBD1,.,TRBV7-2,TGTGCCAGCAGCCCGGACAGGGGGGCTCCCTTCTCCTACGAGCAGTACTTC,CASSPDRGAPFSYEQYF